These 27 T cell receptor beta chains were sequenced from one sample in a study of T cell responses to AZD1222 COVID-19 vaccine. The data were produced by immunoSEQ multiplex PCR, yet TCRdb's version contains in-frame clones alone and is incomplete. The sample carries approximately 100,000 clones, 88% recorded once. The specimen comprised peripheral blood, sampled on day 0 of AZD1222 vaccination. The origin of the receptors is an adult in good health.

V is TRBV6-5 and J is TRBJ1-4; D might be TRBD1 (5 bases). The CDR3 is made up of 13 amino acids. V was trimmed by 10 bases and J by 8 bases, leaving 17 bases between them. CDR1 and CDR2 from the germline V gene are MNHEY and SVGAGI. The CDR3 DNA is TGTGCCACCGGACGGGGGATACTGGAAAAACTGTTTTTT. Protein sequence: CATGRGILEKLFF.

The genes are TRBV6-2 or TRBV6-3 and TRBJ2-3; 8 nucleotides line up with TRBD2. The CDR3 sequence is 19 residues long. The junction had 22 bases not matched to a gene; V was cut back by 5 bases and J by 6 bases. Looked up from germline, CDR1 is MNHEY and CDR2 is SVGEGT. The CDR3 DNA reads TGTGCCAGCAGTGTGGGGGTAGCGGGGCAAGGCCCGACGCGGGATACGCAGTATTTT. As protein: CASSVGVAGQGPTRDTQYF.

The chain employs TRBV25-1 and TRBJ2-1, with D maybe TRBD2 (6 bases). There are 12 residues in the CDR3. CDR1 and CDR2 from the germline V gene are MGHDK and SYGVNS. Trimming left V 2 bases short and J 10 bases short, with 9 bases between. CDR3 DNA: TGTGCCAGCAGTGAAGGTCTAGCGGAGCAGTTCTTC. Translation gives CASSEGLAEQFF.

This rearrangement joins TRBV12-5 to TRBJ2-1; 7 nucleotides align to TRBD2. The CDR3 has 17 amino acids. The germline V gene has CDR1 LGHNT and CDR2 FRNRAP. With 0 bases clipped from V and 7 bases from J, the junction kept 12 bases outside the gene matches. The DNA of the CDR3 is TGTGCTAGTGGTTTGGTACCCGGCGGCCCCGGGGGGAATGAGCAGTTCTTC. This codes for CASGLVPGGPGGNEQFF.

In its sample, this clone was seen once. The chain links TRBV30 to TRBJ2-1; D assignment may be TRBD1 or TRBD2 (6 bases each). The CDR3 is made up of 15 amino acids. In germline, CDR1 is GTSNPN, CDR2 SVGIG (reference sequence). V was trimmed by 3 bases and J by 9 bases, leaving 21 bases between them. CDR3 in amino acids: CAWRKMGLGGGEQFF. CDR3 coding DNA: TGTGCCTGGAGGAAGATGGGACTCGGGGGCGGTGAGCAGTTCTTC.

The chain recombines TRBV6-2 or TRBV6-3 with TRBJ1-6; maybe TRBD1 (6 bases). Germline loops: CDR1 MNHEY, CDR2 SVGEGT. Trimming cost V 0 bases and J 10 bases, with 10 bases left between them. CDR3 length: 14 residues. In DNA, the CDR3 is TGTGCCAGCAGTTACTCGGGGGGCTACTCACCCCTCCACTTT. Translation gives CASSYSGGYSPLHF.

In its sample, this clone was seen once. Written as DNA, the CDR3 is TGTGCCAGCAGGGCCGGCTGGGACACCATATATTTT. Its translation: CASRAGWDTIYF. The V call is TRBV25-1, the J call TRBJ1-3; D is undetermined. The V end lost 6 bases, the J end lost 8 bases, and 11 bases lay between the germline ends. This CDR3 region has 12 residues. Germline loops: CDR1 MGHDK, CDR2 SYGVNS.

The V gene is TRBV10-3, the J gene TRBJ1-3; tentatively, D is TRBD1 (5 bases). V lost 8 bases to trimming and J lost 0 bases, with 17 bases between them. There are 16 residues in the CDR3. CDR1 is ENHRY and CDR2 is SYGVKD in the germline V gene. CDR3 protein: CAIGDPGVPSGNTIYF. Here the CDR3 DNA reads TGTGCCATCGGGGATCCGGGGGTTCCCTCTGGAAACACCATATATTTT.

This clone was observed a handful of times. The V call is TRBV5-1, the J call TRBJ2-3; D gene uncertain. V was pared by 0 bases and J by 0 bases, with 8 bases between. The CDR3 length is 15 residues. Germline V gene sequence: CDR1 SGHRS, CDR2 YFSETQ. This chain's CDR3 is CASSLEAISTDTQYF. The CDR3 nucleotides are TGCGCCAGCAGCTTGGAGGCTATCAGCACAGATACGCAGTATTTT. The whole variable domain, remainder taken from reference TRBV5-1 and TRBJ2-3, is KAGVTQTPRYLIKTRGQQVTLSCSPISGHRSVSWYQQTPGQGLQFLFEYFSETQRNKGNFPGRFSGRQFSNSRSEMNVSTLELGDSALYLCASSLEAISTDTQYFGPGTRLTVL.

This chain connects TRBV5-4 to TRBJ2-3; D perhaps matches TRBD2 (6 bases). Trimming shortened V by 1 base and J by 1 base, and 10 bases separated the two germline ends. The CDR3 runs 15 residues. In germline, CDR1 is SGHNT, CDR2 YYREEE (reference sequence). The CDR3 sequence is CASSLIQRGTDTQYF. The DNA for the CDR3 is TGTGCCAGCAGCTTGATCCAGCGGGGCACAGATACGCAGTATTTT.

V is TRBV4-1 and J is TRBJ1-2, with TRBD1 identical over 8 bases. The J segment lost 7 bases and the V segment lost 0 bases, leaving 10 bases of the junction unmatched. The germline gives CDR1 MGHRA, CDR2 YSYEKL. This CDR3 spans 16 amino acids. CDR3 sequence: CASSQESRDRSSGYTF. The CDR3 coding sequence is TGCGCCAGCAGCCAAGAATCGCGGGACAGGTCGTCTGGCTACACCTTC.

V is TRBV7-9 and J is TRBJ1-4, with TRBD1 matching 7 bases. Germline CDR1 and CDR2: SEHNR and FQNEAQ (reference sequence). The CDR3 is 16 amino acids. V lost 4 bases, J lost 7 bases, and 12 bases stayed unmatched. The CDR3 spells CASSSHGRDSGEKLFF. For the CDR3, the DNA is TGTGCCAGCAGCTCTCACGGCCGGGACAGCGGTGAAAAACTGTTTTTT.

The CDR3 DNA is TGTGCCAGCAGACGGGACAACTTGGGCAATCAGCCCCAGCATTTT. It specifies CASRRDNLGNQPQHF. The V call is TRBV6-5, the J call TRBJ1-5, with a weak D call TRBD1 (6 bases). The length of the CDR3 is 15 residues. The germline CDR1 and CDR2 sequences are MNHEY and SVGAGI. Trimming cost V 6 bases and J 2 bases, with 14 bases left between them.

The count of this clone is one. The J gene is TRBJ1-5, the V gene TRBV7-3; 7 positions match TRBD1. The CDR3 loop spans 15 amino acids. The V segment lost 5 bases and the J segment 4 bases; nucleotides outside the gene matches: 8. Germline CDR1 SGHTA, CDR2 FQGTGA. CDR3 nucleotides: TGTGCCAGCAGCCCCCCCCCGACAGGGAATCAGCCCCAGCATTTT. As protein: CASSPPPTGNQPQHF.

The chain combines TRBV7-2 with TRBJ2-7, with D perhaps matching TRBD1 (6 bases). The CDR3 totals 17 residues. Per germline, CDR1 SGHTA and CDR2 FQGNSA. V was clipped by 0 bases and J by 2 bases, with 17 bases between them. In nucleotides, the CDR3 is TGTGCCAGCAGCTTAGCGCGGAGACAGGCGCTAACCTACGAGCAGTACTTC. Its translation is CASSLARRQALTYEQYF.

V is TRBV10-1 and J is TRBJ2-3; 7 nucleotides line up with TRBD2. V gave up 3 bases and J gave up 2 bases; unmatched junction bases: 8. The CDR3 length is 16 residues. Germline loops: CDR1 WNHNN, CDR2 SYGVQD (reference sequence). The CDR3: CASSEGREWITDTQYF. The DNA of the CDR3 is TGCGCCAGCAGTGAAGGGCGGGAGTGGATCACAGATACGCAGTATTTT.

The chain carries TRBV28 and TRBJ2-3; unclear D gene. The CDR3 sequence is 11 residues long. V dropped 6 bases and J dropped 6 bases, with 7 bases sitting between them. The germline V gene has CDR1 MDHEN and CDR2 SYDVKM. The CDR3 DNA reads TGTGCCAGCAGCCCAAGGGATACGCAGTATTTT. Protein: CASSPRDTQYF. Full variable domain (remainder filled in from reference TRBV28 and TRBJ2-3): DVKVTQSSRYLVKRTGEKVFLECVQDMDHENMFWYRQDPGLGLRLIYFSYDVKMKEKGDIPEGYSVSREKKERFSLILESASTNQTSMYLCASSPRDTQYFGPGTRLTVL.

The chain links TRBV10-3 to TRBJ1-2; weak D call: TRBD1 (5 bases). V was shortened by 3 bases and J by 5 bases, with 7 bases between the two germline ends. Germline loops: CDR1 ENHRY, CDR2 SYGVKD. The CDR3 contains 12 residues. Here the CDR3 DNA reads TGTGCCATCAGTGAAGAGGGGTATGGCTACACCTTC. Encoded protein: CAISEEGYGYTF.

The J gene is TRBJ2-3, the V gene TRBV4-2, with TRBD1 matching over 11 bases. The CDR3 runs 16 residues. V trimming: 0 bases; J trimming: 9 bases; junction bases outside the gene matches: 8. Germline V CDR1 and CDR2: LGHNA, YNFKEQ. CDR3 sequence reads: CASSQDGTGGFRTQYF. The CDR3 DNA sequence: TGTGCCAGCAGCCAAGATGGGACAGGGGGTTTTAGGACGCAGTATTTT.

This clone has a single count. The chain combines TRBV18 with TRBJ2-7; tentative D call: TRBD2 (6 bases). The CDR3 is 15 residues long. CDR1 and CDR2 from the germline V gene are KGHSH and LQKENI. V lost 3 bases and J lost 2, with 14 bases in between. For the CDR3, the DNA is TGTGCCAGCTCACCGGGGGGATTGGGTGCCTACGAGCAGTACTTC. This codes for CASSPGGLGAYEQYF.

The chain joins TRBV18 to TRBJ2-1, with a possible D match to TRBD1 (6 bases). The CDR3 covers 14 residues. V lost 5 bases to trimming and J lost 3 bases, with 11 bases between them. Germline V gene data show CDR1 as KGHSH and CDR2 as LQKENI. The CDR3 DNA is TGTGCCAGCTCAAGCCAGGGGCACTACAATGAGCAGTTCTTC. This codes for CASSSQGHYNEQFF. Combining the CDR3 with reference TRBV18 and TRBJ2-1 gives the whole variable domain NAGVMQNPRHLVRRRGQEARLRCSPMKGHSHVYWYRQLPEEGLKFMVYLQKENIIDESGMPKERFSAEFPKEGPSILRIQQVVRGDSAAYFCASSSQGHYNEQFFGPGTRLTVL.

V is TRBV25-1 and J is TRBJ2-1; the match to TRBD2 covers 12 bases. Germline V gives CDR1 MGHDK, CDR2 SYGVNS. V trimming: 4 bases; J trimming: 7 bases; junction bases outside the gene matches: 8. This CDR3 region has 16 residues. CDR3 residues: CASSATLAGGENEQFF. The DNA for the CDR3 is TGTGCCAGCAGTGCGACGCTAGCGGGGGGGGAAAATGAGCAGTTCTTC.

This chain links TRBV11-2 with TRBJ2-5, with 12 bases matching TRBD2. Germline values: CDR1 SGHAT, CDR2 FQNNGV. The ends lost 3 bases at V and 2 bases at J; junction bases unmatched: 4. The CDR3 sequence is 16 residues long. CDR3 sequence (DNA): TGTGCCAGCAGCTTTAAACTAGCGGGGGGTCAAGAGACCCAGTACTTC. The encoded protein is CASSFKLAGGQETQYF.

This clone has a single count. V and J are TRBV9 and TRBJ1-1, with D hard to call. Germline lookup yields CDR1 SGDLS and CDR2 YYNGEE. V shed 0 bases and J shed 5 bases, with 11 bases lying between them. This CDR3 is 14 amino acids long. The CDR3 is CASSVVEGRTEAFF. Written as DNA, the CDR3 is TGTGCCAGCAGCGTAGTCGAGGGAAGGACTGAAGCTTTCTTT.

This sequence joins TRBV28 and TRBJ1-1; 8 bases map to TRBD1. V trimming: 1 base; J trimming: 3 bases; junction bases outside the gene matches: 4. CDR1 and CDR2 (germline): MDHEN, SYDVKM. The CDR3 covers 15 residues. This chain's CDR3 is CASSLSHRGDTEAFF. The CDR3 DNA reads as TGTGCCAGCAGTTTATCCCACAGGGGGGACACTGAAGCTTTCTTT.

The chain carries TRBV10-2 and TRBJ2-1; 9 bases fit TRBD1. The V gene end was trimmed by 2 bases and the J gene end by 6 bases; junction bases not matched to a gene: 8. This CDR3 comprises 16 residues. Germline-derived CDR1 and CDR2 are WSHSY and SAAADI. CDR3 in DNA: TGCGCCAGCAGTGAGGACAGGGGGGTAGGGCGCAATGAGCAGTTCTTC. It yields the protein CASSEDRGVGRNEQFF.

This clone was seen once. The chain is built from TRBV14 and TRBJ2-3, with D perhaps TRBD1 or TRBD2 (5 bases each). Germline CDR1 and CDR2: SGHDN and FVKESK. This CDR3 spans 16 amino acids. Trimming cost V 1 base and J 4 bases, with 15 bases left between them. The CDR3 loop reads CASSQVGRGRADTQYF. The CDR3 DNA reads TGTGCCAGCAGCCAAGTGGGACGGGGCAGGGCAGATACGCAGTATTTT. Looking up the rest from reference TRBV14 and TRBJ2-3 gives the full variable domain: EAGVTQFPSHSVIEKGQTVTLRCDPISGHDNLYWYRRVMGKEIKFLLHFVKESKQDESGMPNNRFLAERTGGTYSTLKVQPAELEDSGVYFCASSQVGRGRADTQYFGPGTRLTVL.